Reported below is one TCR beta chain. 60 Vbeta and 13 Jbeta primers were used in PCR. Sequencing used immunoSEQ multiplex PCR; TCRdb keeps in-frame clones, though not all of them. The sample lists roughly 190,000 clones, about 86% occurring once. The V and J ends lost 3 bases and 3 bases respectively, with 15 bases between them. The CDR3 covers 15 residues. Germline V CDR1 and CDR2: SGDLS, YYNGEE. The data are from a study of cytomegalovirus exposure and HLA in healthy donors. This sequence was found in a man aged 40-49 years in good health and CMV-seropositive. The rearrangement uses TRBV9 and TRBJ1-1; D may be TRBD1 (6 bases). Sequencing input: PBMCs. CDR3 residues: CASSEGQPGYTEAFF. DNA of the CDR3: TGTGCCAGCAGCGAAGGACAGCCCGGATACACTGAAGCTTTCTTT.